Following are 29 T cell receptor beta chains from one sample sequenced in a study of cytomegalovirus exposure and HLA in healthy donors. In the PCR, 60 Vbeta and 13 Jbeta primers were used. TCRdb keeps only in-frame clones here, not all; method: immunoSEQ multiplex PCR. The sample yields over 150,000 clones, approximately 80% seen once. Material for sequencing was PBMCs. The receptors were sampled from a young man in good health and CMV-seronegative.

The J gene is TRBJ2-4, the V gene TRBV7-9; tentatively, D is TRBD1 (6 bases). The CDR3 is made up of 14 amino acids. V was shortened by 1 base and J by 6 bases, with 10 bases between the two germline ends. Germline-derived CDR1 and CDR2 are SEHNR and FQNEAQ (reference sequence). CDR3 sequence reads: CASSLGSGVNIQYF. CDR3 sequence (DNA): TGTGCCAGCAGCTTAGGGTCAGGGGTAAACATTCAGTACTTC.

The chain has TRBV6-1 and TRBJ1-1; D ambiguous. The CDR3 is 11 amino acids. Germline V gene sequence: CDR1 MNHNS, CDR2 SASEGT. The V and J ends lost 10 bases and 5 bases respectively, with 11 bases between them. The CDR3 DNA reads as TGTGCCACCCAGGACTTAACTGAAGCTTTCTTT. Its protein product is CATQDLTEAFF.

The J gene is TRBJ2-7, the V gene TRBV16; 12 nucleotides align to TRBD2. Germline V gene sequence: CDR1 KGHSY, CDR2 FQNENV. This CDR3 has 17 residues. The junction had 5 bases not matched to a gene; V was cut back by 0 bases and J by 2 bases. CDR3 loop: CASSQSGTSGSPYEQYF. Written as DNA, the CDR3 is TGTGCCAGCAGCCAATCTGGGACTAGCGGGTCGCCCTACGAGCAGTACTTC. The full variable domain, rest sourced from reference TRBV16 and TRBJ2-7, is GEEVAQTPKHLVRGEGQKAKLYCAPIKGHSYVFWYQQVLKNEFKFLISFQNENVFDETGMPKERFSAKCLPNSPCSLEIQATKLEDSAVYFCASSQSGTSGSPYEQYFGPGTRLTVT.

The chain recombines TRBV27 with TRBJ1-4; D is unclear. CDR3 length: 15 residues. The V end lost 6 bases, the J end lost 0 bases, and 11 bases lay between the germline ends. Germline CDR1 and CDR2: MNHEY and SMNVEV (reference sequence). The CDR3 nucleotides read TGTGCCAGCAGCAGACAAATTGCAACTAATGAAAAACTGTTTTTT. Translation: CASSRQIATNEKLFF.

This clone was found once. V gene TRBV7-9 combines with J gene TRBJ2-1; 7 bases fit TRBD1. CDR3 length equals 13 residues. The V gene end was trimmed by 5 bases and the J gene end by 12 bases; junction bases not matched to a gene: 10. From germline, CDR1 is SEHNR and CDR2 FQNEAQ (reference sequence). For the CDR3, the DNA is TGTGCCAGCAGCCCGCAGACAGGGTACGGGCAGTTCTTC. Translating it yields CASSPQTGYGQFF.

V and J are TRBV9 and TRBJ2-5; D gene uncertain. The CDR3 is 18 residues long. Germline CDR1 reads SGDLS; CDR2 reads YYNGEE. Trimming pared 0 bases from V and 0 bases from J, leaving 18 bases between. The CDR3 spells CASSVGALSVPYQETQYF. As DNA, the CDR3 is TGTGCCAGCAGCGTAGGGGCGCTTTCGGTCCCCTACCAAGAGACCCAGTACTTC.

This clone was counted a few times. J is TRBJ2-7 and V is TRBV6-1; 9 bases agree with TRBD2. The J segment lost 3 bases and the V segment lost 6 bases, leaving 3 bases of the junction unmatched. The germline V gene has CDR1 MNHNS and CDR2 SASEGT. The CDR3 contains 13 residues. The CDR3 is CASRAGGDYEQYF. The CDR3 nucleotides are TGTGCCAGCAGAGCGGGGGGTGACTACGAGCAGTACTTC.

This clone was detected only once. The chain links TRBV6-1 to TRBJ1-1; 7 bases are shared with TRBD1. In germline, CDR1 is MNHNS, CDR2 SASEGT. Trimming at V came to 8 bases and at J to 4 bases, leaving 4 bases not matched to a gene. CDR3 length: 12 residues. The CDR3 loop reads CASGRTGTEAFF. The DNA for the CDR3 is TGTGCCAGCGGCCGGACAGGCACTGAAGCTTTCTTT.

This chain connects TRBV7-9 to TRBJ2-2; D is ambiguous. The CDR3 consists of 15 residues. Germline assignment: CDR1 SEHNR and CDR2 FQNEAQ (reference sequence). The V and J ends lost 5 bases and 3 bases respectively, with 13 bases between them. In DNA, the CDR3 is TGTGCCAGCAGCCCTAGTAACGGCTACACCGGGGAGCTGTTTTTT. Translation: CASSPSNGYTGELFF.

This chain uses TRBV6-5 with TRBJ2-5; D may be TRBD2 (5 bases). The V gene lost 2 bases and the J gene lost 2 bases, with 12 bases spanning the gap. Germline lookup yields CDR1 MNHEY and CDR2 SVGAGI. This CDR3 spans 15 amino acids. The CDR3 DNA is TGTGCCAGCAGTTACCACTCTAGCAGACAAGAGACCCAGTACTTC. It encodes CASSYHSSRQETQYF.

The rearrangement uses TRBV5-1 and TRBJ2-1; D might be TRBD1 (5 bases). CDR3 length equals 13 residues. Looked up from germline, CDR1 is SGHRS and CDR2 is YFSETQ. Between the trimmed V and J ends, which lost 0 bases and 10 bases, there was a span of 11 bases. The DNA for the CDR3 is TGCGCCAGCAGCTTGGCCGACAGCATCGAGCAGTTCTTC. Residues: CASSLADSIEQFF. Supplemented by reference TRBV5-1 and TRBJ2-1, the full variable domain reads KAGVTQTPRYLIKTRGQQVTLSCSPISGHRSVSWYQQTPGQGLQFLFEYFSETQRNKGNFPGRFSGRQFSNSRSEMNVSTLELGDSALYLCASSLADSIEQFFGPGTRLTVL.

V usage is TRBV2 and J usage is TRBJ2-3, with 8 bases matching TRBD2. The CDR3 is 14 residues long. Germline trimming cut 3 bases from V and 4 bases from J; bases unmatched to any gene: 3. Germline values: CDR1 SNHLY, CDR2 FYNNEI. CDR3 residues: CASSDNGRADTQYF. As DNA, the CDR3 is TGTGCCAGCAGTGATAACGGGAGGGCAGATACGCAGTATTTT.

This chain connects TRBV4-1 to TRBJ2-5; maybe TRBD1 (6 bases). Judging by the DNA end, TRBJ2-7 fits better; the J call may be wrong. The CDR3 extends over 14 amino acids. Germline V gene data show CDR1 as MGHRA and CDR2 as YSYEKL. Written as DNA, the CDR3 is TGCGCCAGCAGCCAAGCCAGGGGCGGGTACGAGCAGTACTTC. This translates into CASSQARGGYEQYF.

The V call is TRBV29-1, the J call TRBJ1-1, with unresolved D. V lost 5 bases and J lost 2, with 9 bases in between. CDR3 size: 12 residues. The germline V gene has CDR1 SQVTM and CDR2 ANQGSEA. The CDR3, as DNA: TGCAGCGTTCCGACACCAAACACTGAAGCTTTCTTT. It is translated as CSVPTPNTEAFF.

This clone was seen only a few times. The sample carries other DNA sequences with the same CDR3. V is TRBV18 and J is TRBJ1-2; 7 nucleotides align to TRBD1. The ends lost 2 bases at V and 3 bases at J; junction bases unmatched: 0. The CDR3 runs 13 residues. Germline CDR1 and CDR2: KGHSH and LQKENI. This CDR3 is CASSPDRDYGYTF. The CDR3 DNA reads TGTGCCAGCTCACCAGACAGGGACTATGGCTACACCTTC. Full variable domain (outside the CDR3, taken from reference TRBV18 and TRBJ1-2): NAGVMQNPRHLVRRRGQEARLRCSPMKGHSHVYWYRQLPEEGLKFMVYLQKENIIDESGMPKERFSAEFPKEGPSILRIQQVVRGDSAAYFCASSPDRDYGYTFGSGTRLTVV.

This clone was seen a handful of times. The chain is built from TRBV9 and TRBJ2-3; TRBD1 matches at 9 bases. CDR1 is SGDLS, CDR2 YYNGEE, per germline. The CDR3 length is 15 residues. V was pared by 0 bases and J by 4 bases, with 3 bases of the junction left unmatched. The CDR3 sequence: CASSVEGQGADTQYF. The CDR3 nucleotides are TGTGCCAGCAGCGTAGAGGGACAGGGAGCAGATACGCAGTATTTT.

The CDR3 here is CAWRAPNYGYTF. Written as DNA, the CDR3 is TGTGCCTGGAGGGCCCCTAACTATGGCTACACCTTC. The chain employs TRBV30 and TRBJ1-2; D is ambiguous. The CDR3 totals 12 residues. From germline, CDR1 is GTSNPN and CDR2 SVGIG (reference sequence). The germline V and J ends were trimmed by 3 bases and 0 bases, with 5 bases remaining between them. Using reference TRBV30 and TRBJ1-2 for the parts outside the CDR3, the full variable domain is SQTIHQWPATLVQPVGSPLSLECTVEGTSNPNLYWYRQAAGRGLQLLFYSVGIGQISSEVPQNLSASRPQDRQFILSSKKLLLSDSGFYLCAWRAPNYGYTFGSGTRLTVV.

The chain uses TRBV9 and TRBJ2-3; 7 bases map to TRBD2. The germline gives CDR1 SGDLS, CDR2 YYNGEE. J was trimmed by 0 bases and V by 0 bases; bases with no gene match: 1. The CDR3 is 15 amino acids. CDR3 DNA sequence: TGTGCCAGCAGCGTAGCTAGCGGAAGCACAGATACGCAGTATTTT. This sequence encodes CASSVASGSTDTQYF.

In regard to this clone: Other DNA sequences in this sample translate to the same CDR3. The V and J genes are TRBV5-4 and TRBJ2-3; 13 bases agree with TRBD2. Germline CDR1 reads SGHNT; CDR2 reads YYREEE (reference sequence). CDR3 length equals 15 residues. Losses at the gene ends were 4 bases for V and 8 bases for J; bases not matched to a gene: 7. CDR3 coding DNA: TGTGCCAGCAGCCCGACTAGCGGGGGGCAAGGTACGCAGTATTTT. It is translated as CASSPTSGGQGTQYF.

This rearrangement joins TRBV23-1 to TRBJ1-2; D uncertain. TRBV23-1 is known as an ORF, though its function is uncertain. This CDR3 region has 13 residues. V dropped 2 bases and J dropped 6 bases, with 10 bases sitting between them. The CDR3 protein is CASSQVPRNGYTF. The CDR3 nucleotides are TGCGCCAGCAGTCAAGTCCCCAGGAATGGCTACACCTTC.

V and J are TRBV18 and TRBJ1-3, with D perhaps TRBD1 (5 bases). The ends were cut back, 3 bases at V and 4 bases at J, with 7 bases in the middle. CDR1 is KGHSH and CDR2 is LQKENI in the germline V gene. This CDR3 is 13 amino acids long. CDR3 nucleotide sequence: TGTGCCAGCTCACCGGGGCAGGGAAACACCATATATTTT. Translated, it gives CASSPGQGNTIYF.

This clone was seen once. The CDR3 loop reads CASSQEHGQLYGYTF. CDR3 DNA: TGTGCCAGCAGCCAAGAACATGGACAACTCTATGGCTACACCTTC. The chain carries TRBV5-6 and TRBJ1-2; maybe TRBD1 (5 bases). This CDR3 spans 15 amino acids. Looked up from germline, CDR1 is SGHDT and CDR2 is YYEEEE. With 4 bases removed from V and 4 bases from J, the gap between germline ends came to 17 bases.

This clone was detected once. J is TRBJ2-1 and V is TRBV7-9, with TRBD2 identical over 9 bases. This CDR3 region has 16 residues. V dropped 1 base and J dropped 5; count of bases not matched to a gene: 6. From germline, CDR1 is SEHNR and CDR2 FQNEAQ (reference sequence). CDR3 sequence reads: CASSLEPSGVNNEQFF. CDR3 DNA: TGTGCCAGCAGCTTAGAACCTAGCGGGGTAAACAATGAGCAGTTCTTC.

This rearrangement joins TRBV7-8 to TRBJ2-1, with 9 bases aligning to TRBD1. The trim removed 5 bases at V and 7 bases at J, leaving 3 bases unmatched. CDR1 SGHVS and CDR2 FQNEAQ come from the germline V gene. The CDR3 loop spans 13 amino acids. The CDR3 sequence: CASSHRGLNEQFF. CDR3 nucleotide sequence: TGTGCCAGCAGCCACAGGGGGCTGAATGAGCAGTTCTTC. Combining the CDR3 with reference TRBV7-8 and TRBJ2-1 gives the whole variable domain GAGVSQSPRYKVAKRGQDVALRCDPISGHVSLFWYQQALGQGPEFLTYFQNEAQLDKSGLPSDRFFAERPEGSVSTLKIQRTQQEDSAVYLCASSHRGLNEQFFGPGTRLTVL.

This clone appeared a single time. The rearrangement joins TRBV7-2 to TRBJ2-3; D might be TRBD2 (6 bases). There are 17 residues in the CDR3. The ends were cut back, 0 bases at V and 4 bases at J, with 17 bases in the middle. In germline, CDR1 is SGHTA, CDR2 FQGNSA. CDR3 bases: TGTGCCAGCAGCTTAGCGCTTATTTCCGGGAGCCCAGATACGCAGTATTTT. Its protein product is CASSLALISGSPDTQYF.

V is TRBV5-1 and J is TRBJ1-6; possible D gene TRBD1, 5 bases. The V gene's germline CDR1 is SGHRS and CDR2 YFSETQ. V was trimmed by 0 bases and J by 7 bases, leaving 11 bases between them. The CDR3 has 15 residues. CDR3 bases: TGCGCCAGCAGCTTGGAACGGGGGACCAATTCACCCCTCCACTTT. Its protein is CASSLERGTNSPLHF.

The chain combines TRBV7-9 with TRBJ2-3, with D uncertain. This CDR3 comprises 14 residues. The germline CDR1 and CDR2 sequences are SEHNR and FQNEAQ (reference sequence). The V gene lost 0 bases and the J gene lost 5 bases, with 9 bases spanning the gap. The CDR3 sequence: CASSLALGVDTQYF. In DNA form, the CDR3 reads TGTGCCAGCAGCTTAGCTCTAGGAGTAGATACGCAGTATTTT. Full variable domain (rest looked up from reference TRBV7-9 and TRBJ2-3): DTGVSQNPRHKITKRGQNVTFRCDPISEHNRLYWYRQTLGQGPEFLTYFQNEAQLEKSRLLSDRFSAERPKGSFSTLEIQRTEQGDSAMYLCASSLALGVDTQYFGPGTRLTVL.

Only one count was recorded for this clone. A read error may account for a junction end that differs from germline. This rearrangement joins TRBV7-9 to TRBJ1-2; no firm D call. This CDR3 spans 13 amino acids. CDR1 is SEHNR and CDR2 is FQNEAQ in the germline V gene (reference sequence). For the CDR3, the DNA is TGTTCCAGCAGCTTTGGGTCAGGTGACGGCTACACCTTC. This gives the protein CSSSFGSGDGYTF.

This clone was counted between two and nine times. The genes are TRBV6-5 and TRBJ2-2; D remains ambiguous. CDR3 size: 15 residues. Germline V gene sequence: CDR1 MNHEY, CDR2 SVGAGI. Trimming left V 4 bases short and J 8 bases short, with 17 bases between. CDR3 in amino acids: CASSSLSSRRGELFF. CDR3 sequence (DNA): TGTGCCAGCAGTTCTCTTTCCTCTCGCAGGGGGGAGCTGTTTTTT.